These 5 T cell receptor beta chains were all obtained from the same sample, sequenced in a study of cytomegalovirus exposure and HLA in healthy donors. The PCR had 60 Vbeta and 13 Jbeta primers. Only in-frame clones appear in the TCRdb table, and some are missing; sequencing was by immunoSEQ multiplex PCR. The repertoire holds approximately 140,000 clones, around 70% seen once, with about 2.7% in the top ten. Sequenced input: PBMCs. The receptors shown here come from a woman aged 60-70 years in good health and CMV-seropositive.

The chain employs TRBV5-1 and TRBJ2-3, with D perhaps TRBD2 (5 bases). CDR3 length: 15 amino acids. CDR1 and CDR2 (germline): SGHRS, YFSETQ. Trimming shortened V by 0 bases and J by 0 bases, and 8 bases separated the two germline ends. CDR3 amino acids: CASSLAGGSTDTQYF. CDR3 coding DNA: TGCGCCAGCAGCTTGGCCGGAGGAAGCACAGATACGCAGTATTTT.

The V gene is TRBV7-9, the J gene TRBJ1-1; D is unresolved. V lost 1 base and J lost 4, with 7 bases in between. Germline CDR1 SEHNR, CDR2 FQNEAQ (reference sequence). The CDR3 sequence is 13 residues long. The CDR3 region has the DNA TGTGCCAGCAGCTTAGGGTCTACCACTGAAGCTTTCTTT. This codes for CASSLGSTTEAFF. The whole variable domain, remainder taken from reference TRBV7-9 and TRBJ1-1, is DTGVSQNPRHKITKRGQNVTFRCDPISEHNRLYWYRQTLGQGPEFLTYFQNEAQLEKSRLLSDRFSAERPKGSFSTLEIQRTEQGDSAMYLCASSLGSTTEAFFGQGTRLTVV.

The V and J genes are TRBV11-2 and TRBJ2-5; 9 nucleotides match TRBD1. V shed 0 bases, J shed 1 base, and the junction held 3 bases outside the gene matches. The CDR3 loop spans 16 amino acids. Germline CDR1 SGHAT, CDR2 FQNNGV. In DNA, the CDR3 is TGTGCCAGCAGCTTAGAGGGACAGGGTAGCCAAGAGACCCAGTACTTC. This codes for CASSLEGQGSQETQYF.

This chain uses TRBV5-1 with TRBJ2-7; the match to TRBD1 covers 8 bases. From germline, CDR1 is SGHRS and CDR2 YFSETQ. The CDR3 contains 18 residues. Unmatched junction bases numbered 15, after V lost 4 bases and J lost 0 bases. This chain's CDR3 is CASSPRAGGSGFSYEQYF. In DNA, the CDR3 is TGCGCCAGCAGCCCGAGGGCAGGGGGCTCCGGATTCTCCTACGAGCAGTACTTC.

V gene TRBV5-4 combines with J gene TRBJ2-3; TRBD2 aligns across 12 bases. Germline CDR1 and CDR2: SGHNT and YYREEE (reference sequence). The junction had 7 bases not matched to a gene; V was cut back by 2 bases and J by 6 bases. The CDR3 is made up of 16 amino acids. The CDR3 DNA is TGTGCCAGCAGCTTCCGACTAGCGGGGGCCTGGGATACGCAGTATTTT. This codes for CASSFRLAGAWDTQYF. The full variable domain, with the rest looked up from reference TRBV5-4 and TRBJ2-3, is ETGVTQSPTHLIKTRGQQVTLRCSSQSGHNTVSWYQQALGQGPQFIFQYYREEENGRGNFPPRFSGLQFPNYSSELNVNALELDDSALYLCASSFRLAGAWDTQYFGPGTRLTVL.